This T cell receptor (beta chain) was observed in a study of siplizumab effects on memory and regulatory T cells. The assay was immunoSEQ multiplex PCR, and TCRdb's table has in-frame clones only and misses some. The table records about 82,000 clones, roughly 89% of them present only once. CDR1 is MDHEN, CDR2 SYDVKM, per germline. This CDR3 comprises 14 residues. Unmatched junction bases numbered 1, after V lost 4 bases and J lost 3 bases. The chain recombines TRBV28 with TRBJ1-4; 8 positions match TRBD1. Sequenced sample: Tregs sorted from blood. The receptor was isolated from a human donor in good health. CDR3 region: CASSSGQANEKLFF. CDR3 sequence (DNA): TGTGCCAGCAGTTCGGGACAGGCTAATGAAAAACTGTTTTTT.